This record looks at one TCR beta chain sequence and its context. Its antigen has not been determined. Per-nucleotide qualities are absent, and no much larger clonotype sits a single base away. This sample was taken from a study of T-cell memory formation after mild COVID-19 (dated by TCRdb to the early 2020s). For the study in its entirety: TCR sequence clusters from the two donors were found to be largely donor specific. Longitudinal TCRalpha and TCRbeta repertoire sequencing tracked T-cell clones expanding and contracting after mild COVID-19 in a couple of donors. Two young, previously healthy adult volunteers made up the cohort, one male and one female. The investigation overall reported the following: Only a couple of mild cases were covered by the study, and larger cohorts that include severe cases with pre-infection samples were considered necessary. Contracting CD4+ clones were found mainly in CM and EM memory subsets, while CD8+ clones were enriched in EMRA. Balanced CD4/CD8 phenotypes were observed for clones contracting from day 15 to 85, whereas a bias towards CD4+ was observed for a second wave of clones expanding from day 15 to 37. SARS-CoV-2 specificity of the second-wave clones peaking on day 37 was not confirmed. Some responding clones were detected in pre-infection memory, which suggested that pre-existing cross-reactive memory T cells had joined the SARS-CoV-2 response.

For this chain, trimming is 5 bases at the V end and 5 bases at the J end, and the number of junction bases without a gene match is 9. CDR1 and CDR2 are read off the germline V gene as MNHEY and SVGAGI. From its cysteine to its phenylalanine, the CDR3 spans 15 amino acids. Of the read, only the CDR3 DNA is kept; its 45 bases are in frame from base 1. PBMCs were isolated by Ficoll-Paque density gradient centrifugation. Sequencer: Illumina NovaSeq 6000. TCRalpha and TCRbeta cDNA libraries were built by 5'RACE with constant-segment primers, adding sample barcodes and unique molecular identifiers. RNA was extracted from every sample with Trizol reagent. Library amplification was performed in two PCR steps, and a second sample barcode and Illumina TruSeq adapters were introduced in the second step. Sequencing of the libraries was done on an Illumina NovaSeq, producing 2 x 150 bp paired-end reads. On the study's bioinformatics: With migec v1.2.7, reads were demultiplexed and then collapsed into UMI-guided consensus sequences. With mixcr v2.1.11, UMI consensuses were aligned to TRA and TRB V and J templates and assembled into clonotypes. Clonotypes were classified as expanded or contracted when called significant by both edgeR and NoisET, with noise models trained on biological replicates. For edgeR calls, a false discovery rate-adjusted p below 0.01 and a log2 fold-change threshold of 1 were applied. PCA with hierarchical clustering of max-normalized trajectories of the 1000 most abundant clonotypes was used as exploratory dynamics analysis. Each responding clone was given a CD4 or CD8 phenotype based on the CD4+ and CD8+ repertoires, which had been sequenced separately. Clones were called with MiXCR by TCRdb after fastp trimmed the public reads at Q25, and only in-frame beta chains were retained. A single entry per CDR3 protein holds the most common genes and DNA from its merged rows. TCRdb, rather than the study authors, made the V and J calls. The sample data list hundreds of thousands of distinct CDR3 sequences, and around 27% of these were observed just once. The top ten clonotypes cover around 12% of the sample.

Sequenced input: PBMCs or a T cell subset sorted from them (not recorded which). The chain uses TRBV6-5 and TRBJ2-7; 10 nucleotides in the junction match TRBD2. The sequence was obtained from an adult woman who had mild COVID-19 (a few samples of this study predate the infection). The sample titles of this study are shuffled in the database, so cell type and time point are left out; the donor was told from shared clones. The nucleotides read TGTGCCAGCAGTCCTCATAGCGGGAGGTCCCACGAGCAGTACTTC. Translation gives CASSPHSGRSHEQYF.